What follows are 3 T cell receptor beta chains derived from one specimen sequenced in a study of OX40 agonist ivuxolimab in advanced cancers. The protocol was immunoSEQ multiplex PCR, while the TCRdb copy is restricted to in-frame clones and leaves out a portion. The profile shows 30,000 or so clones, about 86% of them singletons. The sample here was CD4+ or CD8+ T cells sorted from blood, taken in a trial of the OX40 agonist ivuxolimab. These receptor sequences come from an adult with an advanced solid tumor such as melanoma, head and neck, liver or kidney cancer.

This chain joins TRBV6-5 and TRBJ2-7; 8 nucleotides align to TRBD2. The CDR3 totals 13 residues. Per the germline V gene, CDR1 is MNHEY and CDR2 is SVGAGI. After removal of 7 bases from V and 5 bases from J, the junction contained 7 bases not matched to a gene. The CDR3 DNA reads TGTGCCAGCAAGCGGGGGCGCCTGAACGAGCAGTACTTC. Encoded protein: CASKRGRLNEQYF.

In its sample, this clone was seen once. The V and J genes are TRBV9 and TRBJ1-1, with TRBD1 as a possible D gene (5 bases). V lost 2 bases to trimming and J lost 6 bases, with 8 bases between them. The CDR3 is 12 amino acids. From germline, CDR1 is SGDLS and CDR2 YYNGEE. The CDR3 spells CASSVGTAEAFF. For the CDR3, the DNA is TGTGCCAGCAGCGTGGGGACTGCTGAAGCTTTCTTT.

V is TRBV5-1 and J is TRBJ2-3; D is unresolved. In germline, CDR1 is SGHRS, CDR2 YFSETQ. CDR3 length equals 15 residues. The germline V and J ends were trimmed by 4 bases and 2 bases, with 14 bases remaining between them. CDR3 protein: CASSIGRKLTDTQYF. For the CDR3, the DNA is TGCGCCAGCAGCATCGGACGGAAACTCACAGATACGCAGTATTTT.